This T cell receptor beta chain was profiled in a study of molecular identifiers for immune sequencing clone quantification. Study-level points and caveats: Clonotypes surpassing 20 RNA copies contained over 98% of effector molecules, versus under 1% in naive cells.

This clonotype has a handful of counts. Its specificity is not known. Trimming removed 5 bases at V and 3 bases at J, with 19 bases between. Looked up from germline, CDR1 is LGHDT and CDR2 is YNNKEL (reference sequence). This CDR3 region has 16 residues. TCRdb called the PCR reads again in MiXCR, with one record for every CDR3 protein. The sample yields about 100,000 distinct CDR3 sequences, less than 35% seen once. Each library that profiled naive CD8 cells came from roughly 18,000 to 920,000 sorted cells with 10%, 30% or 50% RNA. For naive CD8 T cells, sorting used the CD8+CD4-CCR7+CD45RA+ phenotype.

The V and J genes are TRBV3-1 and TRBJ1-1; the D gene is possibly TRBD1 (5 bases). This sequence originates from a human donor in good health. Some libraries in this study had Jurkat cell RNA spiked in. The sequencing input was naive CD8+ T cells from blood, with Jurkat cell RNA spiked in. Subset indicated: FACS-sorted CD8+CD4-CCR7+CD45RA+ naive T cells. The CDR3 nucleotides are TGTGCCAGCAGCTCCCTACCCAGGGTGGGGGACACTGAAGCTTTCTTT. It is translated as CASSSLPRVGDTEAFF. Drawing the rest from reference TRBV3-1 and TRBJ1-1, the complete variable domain is DTAVSQTPKYLVTQMGNDKSIKCEQNLGHDTMYWYKQDSKKFLKIMFSYNNKELIINETVPNRFSPKSPDKAHLNLHINSLELGDSAVYFCASSSLPRVGDTEAFFGQGTRLTVV.